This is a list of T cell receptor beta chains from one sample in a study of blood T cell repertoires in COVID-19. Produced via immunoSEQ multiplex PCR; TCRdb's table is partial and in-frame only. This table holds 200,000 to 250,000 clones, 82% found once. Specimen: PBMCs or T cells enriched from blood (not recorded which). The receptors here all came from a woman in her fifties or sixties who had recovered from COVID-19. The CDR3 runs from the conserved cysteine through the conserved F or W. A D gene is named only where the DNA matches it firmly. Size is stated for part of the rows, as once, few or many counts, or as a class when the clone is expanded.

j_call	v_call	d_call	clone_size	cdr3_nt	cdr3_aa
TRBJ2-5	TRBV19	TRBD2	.	TGTGCCAGTAGTATAGATCGGAGACTAGCGCGATGGCTACAAGAGACCCAGTACTTC	CASSIDRRLARWLQETQYF
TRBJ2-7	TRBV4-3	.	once	TGCGCCAGCAGCCCAGAACAGAGATACGAGCAGTACTTC	CASSPEQRYEQYF
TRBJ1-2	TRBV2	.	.	TGTGCCAGCAGTGAAGCAAGTCGGACAAACTATGGCTACACCTTC	CASSEASRTNYGYTF
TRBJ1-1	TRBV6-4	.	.	TGTGCCAGCAAATTCGCAGGAGGTAGCACTGAAGCTTTCTTT	CASKFAGGSTEAFF
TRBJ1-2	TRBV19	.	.	TGTGCCAGTAGTACTTCAGGGCACGGTAACTATGGCTACACCTTC	CASSTSGHGNYGYTF
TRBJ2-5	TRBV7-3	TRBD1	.	TGTGCCAGCAGCCATCTTGGACAGGGGCGTCAAGAGACCCAGTACTTC	CASSHLGQGRQETQYF
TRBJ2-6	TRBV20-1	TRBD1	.	TGCAGTGCTAGTCGAGGGACAGGGGCGTCTGGGGCCAACGTCCTGACTTTC	CSASRGTGASGANVLTF
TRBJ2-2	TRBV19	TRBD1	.	TGTGCCAGTAGCATGGACAGGAGGAACACCGGGGAGCTGTTTTTT	CASSMDRRNTGELFF
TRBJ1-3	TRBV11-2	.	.	TGTGCCAGCAGCTTTGACAGTATCGGTGGAAACACCATATATTTT	CASSFDSIGGNTIYF
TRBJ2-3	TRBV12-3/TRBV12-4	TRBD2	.	TGTGCCAGCACCCTAGCGGGCGATACGCAGTATTTT	CASTLAGDTQYF
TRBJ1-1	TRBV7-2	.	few	TGTGCCAGCAGCTTGATTCGCGGGAACACTGAAGCTTTCTTT	CASSLIRGNTEAFF
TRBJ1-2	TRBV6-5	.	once	TGTGCCAGCAGCTTCTATGGCTACACCTTC	CASSFYGYTF
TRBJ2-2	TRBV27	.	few	TGTGCCAGCAGTTTAAGTCGGTTCATGAACACCGGGGAGCTGTTTTTT	CASSLSRFMNTGELFF
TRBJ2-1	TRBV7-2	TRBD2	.	TGTGCCAGCAGCTTAGCGTTGGGCCTAGCGGCTTACAATGAGCAGTTCTTC	CASSLALGLAAYNEQFF
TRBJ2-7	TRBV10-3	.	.	TGTGCCATCAAACTGACGGCGGGGGAGCAGTACTTC	CAIKLTAGEQYF
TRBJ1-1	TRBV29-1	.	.	TGCAGCGTTGGCAGGGCGGGGGCTGAAGCTTTCTTT	CSVGRAGAEAFF
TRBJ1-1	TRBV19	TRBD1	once	TGTGCCAGTAGTCTCTTGAGGGGACAGGGGGCGTTCGGAACTTTCTTT	CASSLLRGQGAFGTFF
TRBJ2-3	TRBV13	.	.	TGTGCCAGCAGCCGAGCCGCAGATACGCAGTATTTT	CASSRAADTQYF
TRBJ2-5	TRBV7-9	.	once	TGTGCCAGCATGCTAGGGGGGGCCCAAGAGACCCAGTACTTC	CASMLGGAQETQYF
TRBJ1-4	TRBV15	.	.	TGTGCCACCAGCAGAGATAAGGGAGATAATGAAAAACTGTTTTTT	CATSRDKGDNEKLFF
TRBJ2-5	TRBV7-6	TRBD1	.	TGTGCCAGCAGCTTCAGGGACAGGGCGCGGGAGACCCAGTACTTC	CASSFRDRARETQYF
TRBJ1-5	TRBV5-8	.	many	TGTGCCAGCAGCCACTCACAGGGCAATCAGCCCCAGCATTTT	CASSHSQGNQPQHF
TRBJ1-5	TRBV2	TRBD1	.	TGTGCCAGCAAAAGACAGGGGAATCAGCCCCAGCATTTT	CASKRQGNQPQHF
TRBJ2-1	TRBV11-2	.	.	TGTGCCAGCAGCTTAGATGGGCGTCAGAATGAGCAGTTCTTC	CASSLDGRQNEQFF
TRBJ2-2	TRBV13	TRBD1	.	TGTGCCAGTTCGTTTGGACAGGGCAGCACCGGGGAGCTGTTTTTT	CASSFGQGSTGELFF
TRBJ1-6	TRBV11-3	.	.	TGTGCCAGCAGCTCACTCGAATATAACACAGGGAATAATTCACCCCTCCACTTT	CASSSLEYNTGNNSPLHF
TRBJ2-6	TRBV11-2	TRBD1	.	TGTGCCAGCAGCCGTGACAGGGGTGAGGCCAACGTCCTGACTTTC	CASSRDRGEANVLTF